What follows describes a single T cell receptor (beta chain). The sample holds a few counts of this clonotype. Which antigen it targets is not known. No base-level quality is on record; no much larger clone is a single base apart. Instrument used: Illumina NovaSeq 6000. TCR cDNA was synthesized by 5'RACE template switching, through which a universal primer site and unique molecular identifiers were introduced. Priming for cDNA synthesis came from both the TCR alpha and TCR beta constant segments. Library amplification used two PCR steps, and the second PCR step added sample barcodes and sequencing adapters. Libraries were sequenced on Illumina HiSeq 2500 (2x100 bp) or NovaSeq (2x150 bp). Processing in the source paper ran as follows. MIGEC handled demultiplexing of reads and collapsing into UMI consensus sequences, while MiXCR performed V(D)J alignment. Vaccine-responding clonotypes were identified with edgeR using replicate PBMC samples, with FDR below 0.01 and a log2 fold change above 5 up to day 15 being required. Bulk clonotypes were assigned CD4 or CD8 identity according to which sequenced CD4 or CD8 repertoire held them at higher abundance. The raw public data were reprocessed by TCRdb itself: fastp quality trimming at Q25, MiXCR clonotype calling, in-frame beta chains only. CDR3 protein sequences are deduplicated, and each keeps its most common genes and DNA. TCRdb, rather than the study authors, made the V and J calls. This sample comprises a few hundred thousand distinct CDR3 sequences, about 3% of them detected only once. Approximately 3.5% of the sample is held by the ten biggest clonotypes.

These data belong to a study of T cells after yellow fever vaccination (dated by TCRdb to about 2019). Context from the whole study: The SMART-Seq v4 Ultra Low Input RNA kit was used to prepare libraries from fractions with low cell numbers. To follow T-cell clones before and after primary and booster YFV17D yellow fever vaccination, bulk TCR alpha and beta repertoires were sequenced over time. Blood samples were taken at several timepoints before and after primary and secondary immunization, and bulk PBMC replicates and cell subsets were isolated. The cohort comprised two healthy male donors, one aged 18 to 30 and one aged 30 to 40 years. Study-wide findings and limitations: The study included only a couple of donors, which limits how far the findings can be generalized. Computational filtering was required because FACS-sorted repertoires could contain abundant contaminating clonotypes from the bulk population. After the booster, most clones that had expanded after primary vaccination were detected again (around 96% of CD4 and more than 80% of CD8), suggesting broad maintenance of memory. A small fraction of clonotypes appeared in both the CD4 and CD8 compartments, likely as a result of convergent recombination. The secondary T-cell response was weaker than the primary response but faster, peaking on day 5 instead of day 15.

Taken from the germline V gene, the CDR1 and CDR2 loops are SNHLY and FYNNEI. The CDR3 starts with the cysteine, ends with the phenylalanine, and has 14 residues. Here the CDR3 DNA is all that survives: 42 bases in frame from base 1. V trim: 8 bases; J trim: 1 base; unmatched bases: 7. Taken with the paper, the label for treatment or condition translates to: live attenuated yellow fever vaccine strain. PBMCs were isolated from peripheral blood using a standard Ficoll-Paque protocol. Dynabeads CD4 and CD8 positive selection kits were used to isolate CD4 and CD8 T-cell fractions. TriZol was used to extract RNA from bulk PBMCs, from CD4 and CD8 fractions, and from dextramer-positive and dextramer-negative fractions.

The source material was CD4+ T cells sorted from PBMCs, sampled 10 days after the yellow fever booster vaccination. The sequence joins TRBV2 to TRBJ2-7, with 8 bases aligning to TRBD1. The clonotype comes from a young man who received the YFV17D yellow fever vaccine. CDR3 sequence: CASQTRTGSYEQYF. The DNA sequence is TGTGCCAGCCAAACCAGGACAGGGTCCTACGAGCAGTACTTC.